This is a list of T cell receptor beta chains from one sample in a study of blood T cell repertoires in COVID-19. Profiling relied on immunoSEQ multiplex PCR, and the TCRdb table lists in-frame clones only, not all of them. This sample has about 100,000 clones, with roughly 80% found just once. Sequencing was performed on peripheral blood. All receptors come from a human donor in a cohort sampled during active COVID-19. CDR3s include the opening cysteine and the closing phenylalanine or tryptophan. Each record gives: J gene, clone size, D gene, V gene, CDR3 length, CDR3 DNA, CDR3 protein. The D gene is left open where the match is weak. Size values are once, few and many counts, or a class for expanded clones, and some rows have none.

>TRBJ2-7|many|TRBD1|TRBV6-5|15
TGTGCCAGCAGTCGGAAGCCGGGACAGGGGGAAGAGCAGTACTTC
CASSRKPGQGEEQYF
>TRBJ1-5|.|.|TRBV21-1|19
TGTGCCAGCAGGACAGGGGGCGAACCCTTATGTAAGGGTAATCAGCCCCAGCATTTT
CASRTGGEPLCKGNQPQHF
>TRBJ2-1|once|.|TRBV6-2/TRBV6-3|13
TGTGCCAGCAGCCTTCTAGGCCGGGGGGAGCAGTTCTTC
CASSLLGRGEQFF
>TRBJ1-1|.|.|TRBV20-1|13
TGCAGTGCTAGTTTGGCGGGGGGGGCTGAAGCTTTCTTT
CSASLAGGAEAFF
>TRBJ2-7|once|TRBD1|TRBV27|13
TGTGCCAGCAGTTTGGGACAGGGGGTAGAGCAGTACTTC
CASSLGQGVEQYF
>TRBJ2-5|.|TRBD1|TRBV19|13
TGTGCCAGTAGTAGAGACAGGGGAGAGACCCAGTACTTC
CASSRDRGETQYF
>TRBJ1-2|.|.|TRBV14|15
TGTGCCAGCAGCCAAGATTTTGGCAGGGATATTGGCTACACCTTC
CASSQDFGRDIGYTF
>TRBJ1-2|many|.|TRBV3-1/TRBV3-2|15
TGTGCCAGCAGACCCGACAATAGACAGGTCTATGGCTACACCTTC
CASRPDNRQVYGYTF
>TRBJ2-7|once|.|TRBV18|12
TGTGCCAGCTCCCCGGACAGATACGAGCAGTACTTC
CASSPDRYEQYF
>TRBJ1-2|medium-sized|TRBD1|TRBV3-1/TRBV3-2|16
TGTGCCAGCAGCCAAGTTGGGACAGGGCGAGGCTATGGCTACACCTTC
CASSQVGTGRGYGYTF
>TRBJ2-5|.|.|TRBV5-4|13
TGTGCCAGCAGTCGAGGAGTTGGAGAGACCCAGTACTTC
CASSRGVGETQYF
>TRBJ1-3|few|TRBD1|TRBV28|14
TGTGCCAGCAGTTTTCAGGGGGCTGGAAACACCATATATTTT
CASSFQGAGNTIYF
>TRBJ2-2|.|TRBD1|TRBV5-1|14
TGCGCCAGCAGCCTGACAGGGACCACCGGGGAGCTGTTTTTT
CASSLTGTTGELFF
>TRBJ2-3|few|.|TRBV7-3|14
TGTGCCAGCAGCTTAGGGACTAGCACAGATACGCAGTATTTT
CASSLGTSTDTQYF
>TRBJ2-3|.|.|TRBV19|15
TGTGCCAGTAGTATCTGGAGGCAGGGGACAGATACGCAGTATTTT
CASSIWRQGTDTQYF
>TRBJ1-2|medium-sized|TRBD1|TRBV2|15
TGTGCCAGCAGTGAAGGGACAGGGCCTTCTTATGGCTACACCTTC
CASSEGTGPSYGYTF
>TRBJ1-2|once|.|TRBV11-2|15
TGTGCCAGCAGCAAGACCGCGGGACTGGACTATGGCTACACCTTC
CASSKTAGLDYGYTF
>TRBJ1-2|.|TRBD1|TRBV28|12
TGTGCCAGCAGCGGACAGGGGGATGGCTACACCTTC
CASSGQGDGYTF
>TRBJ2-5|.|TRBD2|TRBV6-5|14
TGTGCCAGTAACCGGGCGGGGGGAGGAGAGACCCAGTACTTC
CASNRAGGGETQYF
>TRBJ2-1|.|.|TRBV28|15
TGTGCCAGCACCCAAGAGGGAGTAGGCTACAATGAGCAGTTCTTC
CASTQEGVGYNEQFF
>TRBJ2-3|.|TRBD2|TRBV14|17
TGTGCCAGCAGCCAAGAGATCGAGCGGGGGAGCACAGATACGCAGTATTTT
CASSQEIERGSTDTQYF
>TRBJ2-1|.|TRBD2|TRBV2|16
TGTGCCAGCAGAACTCCTAGCGGGAGGGCCCCTTTTGAGCAGTTCTTC
CASRTPSGRAPFEQFF
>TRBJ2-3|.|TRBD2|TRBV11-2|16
TGTGCCAGCAGCTTAGGACTAGCGCCAAGCACAGATACGCAGTATTTT
CASSLGLAPSTDTQYF
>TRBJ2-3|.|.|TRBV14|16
TGTGCCAGCAGCCAAGAATGGCTGGCTAGCACAGATACGCAGTATTTT
CASSQEWLASTDTQYF
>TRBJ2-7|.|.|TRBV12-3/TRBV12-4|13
TGTGCCAGCAGTTCACAGGAGACCTACGAGCAGTACTTC
CASSSQETYEQYF
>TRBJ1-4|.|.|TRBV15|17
TGTGCCACCAGCAGAGATAGTTTTGGGCAGGGGAATGAAAAACTGTTTTTT
CATSRDSFGQGNEKLFF
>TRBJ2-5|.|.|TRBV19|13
TGTGCCAGTAGTAGGAGAGCCGGGGAGACCCAGTACTTC
CASSRRAGETQYF
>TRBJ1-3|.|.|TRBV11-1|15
TGTGCCAGCAGCTTATCTGGGACTTCTCCGAACACCATATATTTT
CASSLSGTSPNTIYF
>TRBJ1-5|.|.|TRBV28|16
TGTGCCAGCAGTTTATCTTCAGGGATCAGCAATCAGCCCCAGCATTTT
CASSLSSGISNQPQHF
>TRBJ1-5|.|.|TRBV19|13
TGTGCCAGTAGTATTCGGGGGGGTCAGCCCCAGCATTTT
CASSIRGGQPQHF
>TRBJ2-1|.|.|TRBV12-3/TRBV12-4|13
TGTGCCAGCACAAACAATCCTTACAATGAGCAGTTCTTC
CASTNNPYNEQFF
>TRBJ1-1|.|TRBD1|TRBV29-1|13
TGCAGCGCTGGGAGACAGGGGAACACTGAAGCTTTCTTT
CSAGRQGNTEAFF
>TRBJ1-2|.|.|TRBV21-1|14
TGTGCCAGCAGCAAAAAGGACAGTGGGTATGGCTACACCTTC
CASSKKDSGYGYTF
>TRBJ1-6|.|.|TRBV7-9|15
TGTGCCAGCAGCTTTCCAGCTGGGAGTAGTTCACCCCTCCACTTT
CASSFPAGSSSPLHF
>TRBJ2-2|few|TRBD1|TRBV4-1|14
TGCGCCAGCAGCCTAACAGGGGACACCGGGGAGCTGTTTTTT
CASSLTGDTGELFF
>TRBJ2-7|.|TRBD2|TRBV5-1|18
TGCGCCAGCAGCTTGTATATTTCAGCGGGAGGTTCATCCTACGAGCAGTACTTC
CASSLYISAGGSSYEQYF
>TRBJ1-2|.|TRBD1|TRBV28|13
TGTGCCAGCAGACAAACAGGGGGCGGCGGCTACACCTTC
CASRQTGGGGYTF
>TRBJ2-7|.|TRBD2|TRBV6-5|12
TGTGCCGCTGGGGAGGGAGGGTACGAGCAGTACTTC
CAAGEGGYEQYF
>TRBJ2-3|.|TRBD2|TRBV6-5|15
TGTGCCAGCAGTTATGCGGGAGCGGGCACAGATACGCAGTATTTT
CASSYAGAGTDTQYF
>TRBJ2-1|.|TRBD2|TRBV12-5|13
TGTGCTAGTGGTTCCGACAGGGGACTAGCGAAGTTCTTC
CASGSDRGLAKFF
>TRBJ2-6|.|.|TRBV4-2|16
TGTGCCAGCAGCCAAGACGGGGATCCTGGGGCCAACGTCCTGACTTTC
CASSQDGDPGANVLTF
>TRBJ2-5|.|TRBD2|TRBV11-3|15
TGTGCCAGCAGCTTAGCAGGCGGGGGGAAAGAGACCCAGTACTTC
CASSLAGGGKETQYF
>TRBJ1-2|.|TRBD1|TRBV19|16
TGTGCCAGTAGTGGTCCAGGGGGCGCGTTAAACTATGGCTACACCTTC
CASSGPGGALNYGYTF
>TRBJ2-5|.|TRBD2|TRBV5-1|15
TGCGCCAGCAGCGCATCGGGGGGGCGTCAAGAGACCCAGTACTTC
CASSASGGRQETQYF
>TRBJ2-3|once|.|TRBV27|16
TGTGCCAGCCGGTTATTGTCTAGCGCAATCACAGATACGCAGTATTTT
CASRLLSSAITDTQYF
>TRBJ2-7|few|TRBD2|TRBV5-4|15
TGTGCCAGCAGCCCTGAACTAGCGGGAAGCTACGAGCAGTACTTC
CASSPELAGSYEQYF
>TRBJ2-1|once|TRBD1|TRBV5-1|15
TGCGCCAGCAGCCCTGGGGGACAGGGGGCCAGGGAGCAGTTCTTC
CASSPGGQGAREQFF
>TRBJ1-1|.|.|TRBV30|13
TGTGCCTGGAGTGATCGGGGGGCCACTGAAGCTTTCTTT
CAWSDRGATEAFF
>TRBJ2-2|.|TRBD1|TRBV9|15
TGTGCCAGCAGCCGGGACAGGGGGTTTGGCGGGGAGCTGTTTTTT
CASSRDRGFGGELFF
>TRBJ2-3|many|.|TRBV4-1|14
TGCGCCAGCAGCCCCGGGACTTCAACAGATACGCAGTATTTT
CASSPGTSTDTQYF
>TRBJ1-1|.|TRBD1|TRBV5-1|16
TGCGCCAGCAGCTGGCCCGCAGGGGGCACGAACACTGAAGCTTTCTTT
CASSWPAGGTNTEAFF
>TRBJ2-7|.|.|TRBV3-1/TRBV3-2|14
TGTGCCAGCAGCTACAGGGTCCCTTCCTACGAGCAGTACTTC
CASSYRVPSYEQYF
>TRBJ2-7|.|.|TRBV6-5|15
TGTGCCAGCAGCGATTCGACCAGGGCTCTCTACGAGCAGTACTTC
CASSDSTRALYEQYF
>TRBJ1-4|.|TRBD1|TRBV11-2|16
TGTGCCAGCAGCTTAGAGGGCAGGGGGCAAGGTGAAAAACTGTTTTTT
CASSLEGRGQGEKLFF
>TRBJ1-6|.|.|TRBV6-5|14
TGTGCCAGCCAACCCTTAGAGTATAATTCACCCCTCCACTTT
CASQPLEYNSPLHF
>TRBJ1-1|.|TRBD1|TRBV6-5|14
TGTGCCAGCAGTTATCAGGGGGTGAACACTGAAGCTTTCTTT
CASSYQGVNTEAFF
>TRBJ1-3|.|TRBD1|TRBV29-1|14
TGCAGCGTCGCAGACAGGGGCTCTGGAAACACCATATATTTT
CSVADRGSGNTIYF